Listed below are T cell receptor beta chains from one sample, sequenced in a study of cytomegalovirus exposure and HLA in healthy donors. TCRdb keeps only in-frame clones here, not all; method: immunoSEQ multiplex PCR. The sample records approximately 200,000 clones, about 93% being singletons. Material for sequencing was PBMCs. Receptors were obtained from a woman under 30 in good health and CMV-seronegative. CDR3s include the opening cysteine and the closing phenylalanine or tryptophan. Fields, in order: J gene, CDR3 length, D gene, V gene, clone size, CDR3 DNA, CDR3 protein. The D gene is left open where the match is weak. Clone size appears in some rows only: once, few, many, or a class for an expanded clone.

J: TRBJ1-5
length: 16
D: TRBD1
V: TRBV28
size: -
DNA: TGTGCCAGCAGGGACTCGGGACAGGCTCGGAACCAGCCCCAGCATTTT
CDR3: CASRDSGQARNQPQHF

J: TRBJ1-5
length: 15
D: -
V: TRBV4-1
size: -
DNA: TGCGCCAGCAGCCAGGTTGTTAGCTTCAATCAGCCCCAGCATTTT
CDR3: CASSQVVSFNQPQHF

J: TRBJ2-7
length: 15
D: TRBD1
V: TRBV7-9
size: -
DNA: TGTGCCAGCAGCTTAGCGGGGGGACAGGGGTACGAGCAGTACTTC
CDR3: CASSLAGGQGYEQYF

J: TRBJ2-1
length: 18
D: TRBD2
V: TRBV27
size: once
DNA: TGTGCCAGCAGGGATCGACTAGCGGGAGGCCGCGGGTGGAATGAGCAGTTCTTC
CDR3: CASRDRLAGGRGWNEQFF

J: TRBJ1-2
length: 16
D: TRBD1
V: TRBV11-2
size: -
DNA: TGTGCCAGCAAACCACTGACAGGGCTTGCGGACTATGGCTACACCTTC
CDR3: CASKPLTGLADYGYTF

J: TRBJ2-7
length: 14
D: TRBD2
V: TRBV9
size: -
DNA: TGTGCCAGCAGCGTGACTAGCGGGAGTATCGAGCAGTACTTC
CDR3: CASSVTSGSIEQYF

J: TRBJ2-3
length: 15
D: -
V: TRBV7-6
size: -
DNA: TGTGCCAGCAGCTCTGAGACAGAGAGCACAGATACGCAGTATTTT
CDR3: CASSSETESTDTQYF

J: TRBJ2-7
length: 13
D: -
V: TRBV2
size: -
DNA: TGTGCCAGCAGTTACCGTGACGGGGGCGAGCAGTACTTC
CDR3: CASSYRDGGEQYF

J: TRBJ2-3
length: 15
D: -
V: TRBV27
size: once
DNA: TGTGCCAGCCGGGGGACAGCTCCTAGCACAGATACGCAGTATTTT
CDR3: CASRGTAPSTDTQYF

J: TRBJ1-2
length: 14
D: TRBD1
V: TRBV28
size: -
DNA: TGTGCCAGCAGCCCTGGGACAGGGAATTATGGCTACACCTTC
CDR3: CASSPGTGNYGYTF

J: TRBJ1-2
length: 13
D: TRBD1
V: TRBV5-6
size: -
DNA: TGTGCCAGCAGCCCAGACAGGGGATATGGCTACACCTTC
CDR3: CASSPDRGYGYTF

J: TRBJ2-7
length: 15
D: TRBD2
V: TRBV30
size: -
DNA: TGTGCCTGGAATCACAGGCTAGCGGGAAACTACGAGCAGTACTTC
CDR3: CAWNHRLAGNYEQYF

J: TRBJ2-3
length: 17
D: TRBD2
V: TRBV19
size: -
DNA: TGTGCCAGTAGTATAGGACTAGCGGGAGGGCCCGTCGATACGCAGTATTTT
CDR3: CASSIGLAGGPVDTQYF

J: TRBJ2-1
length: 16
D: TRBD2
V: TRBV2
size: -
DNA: TGTGCCAGCAGTGAATCCGGGACTAGCGGCTACAATGAGCAGTTCTTC
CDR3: CASSESGTSGYNEQFF

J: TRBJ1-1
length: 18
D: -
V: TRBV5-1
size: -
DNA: TGCGCCAGCAGCCATCCTAATGACACCCGCGACAGGACCACTGAAGCTTTCTTT
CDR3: CASSHPNDTRDRTTEAFF

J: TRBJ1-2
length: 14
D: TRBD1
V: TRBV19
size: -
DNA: TGTGCCAGTAGTGCCTTACAGGGGTCCTATGGCTACACCTTC
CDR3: CASSALQGSYGYTF

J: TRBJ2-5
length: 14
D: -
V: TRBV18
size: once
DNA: TGTGCCAGCTCACCGGAGGGTAGAGGAGAGACCCAGTACTTC
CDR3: CASSPEGRGETQYF

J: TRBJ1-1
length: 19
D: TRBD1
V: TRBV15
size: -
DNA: TGTGCCACCAGCAGAGGAGGGGGCCTACGACCAAGATCGAACACTGAAGCTTTCTTT
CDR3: CATSRGGGLRPRSNTEAFF

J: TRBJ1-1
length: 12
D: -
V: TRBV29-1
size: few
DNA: TGCAGCGTTAAACAGGGTGACACTGAAGCTTTCTTT
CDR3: CSVKQGDTEAFF

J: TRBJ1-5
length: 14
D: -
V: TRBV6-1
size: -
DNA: TGTGCCAGCAGAAACGGACAGAGCAATCAGCCCCAGCATTTT
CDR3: CASRNGQSNQPQHF

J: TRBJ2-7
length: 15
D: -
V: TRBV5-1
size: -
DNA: TGCGCCAGCACCCCTTATCGGGGGATGGAGGGCGAGCAGTACTTC
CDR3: CASTPYRGMEGEQYF

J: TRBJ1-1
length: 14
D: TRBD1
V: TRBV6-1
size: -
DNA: TGTGCCAGCAGCCTTCGGACAGGGAACACTGAAGCTTTCTTT
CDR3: CASSLRTGNTEAFF

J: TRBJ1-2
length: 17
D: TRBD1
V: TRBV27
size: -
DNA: TGTGCCAGCAGTTCCCTCCCCCCGGGACAGGGGGCGCACGGCTACACCTTC
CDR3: CASSSLPPGQGAHGYTF

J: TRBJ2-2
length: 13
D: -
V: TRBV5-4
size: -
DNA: TGTGCCAGCCTAGGGGTCGGCACCGGGGAGCTGTTTTTT
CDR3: CASLGVGTGELFF

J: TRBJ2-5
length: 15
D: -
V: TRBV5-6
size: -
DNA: TGTGCCAGCAGCCCCGCCCTAGCAACCCAAGAGACCCAGTACTTC
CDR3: CASSPALATQETQYF

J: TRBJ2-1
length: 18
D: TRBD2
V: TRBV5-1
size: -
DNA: TGCGCCAGCAGCTTGGCCGGCTCGACTAGCCGGAGGTACAATGAGCAGTTCTTC
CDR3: CASSLAGSTSRRYNEQFF

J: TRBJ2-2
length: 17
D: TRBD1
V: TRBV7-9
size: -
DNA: TGTGCCAGCAGCGGAACCGGGACAGGGGTATACACCGGGGAGCTGTTTTTT
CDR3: CASSGTGTGVYTGELFF

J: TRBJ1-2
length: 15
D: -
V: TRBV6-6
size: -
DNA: TGTGCCAGCAGGACAACAGGGAGAACGGCCTATGGCTACACCTTC
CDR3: CASRTTGRTAYGYTF

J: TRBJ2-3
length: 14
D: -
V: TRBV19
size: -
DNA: TGTGCCAGTAGTATAGGGGCATTCACAGATACGCAGTATTTT
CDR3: CASSIGAFTDTQYF

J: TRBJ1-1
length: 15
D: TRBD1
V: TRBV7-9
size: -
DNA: TGTGCCAGCAGCTTAGACGGACAGGGGGGCACTGAAGCTTTCTTT
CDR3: CASSLDGQGGTEAFF

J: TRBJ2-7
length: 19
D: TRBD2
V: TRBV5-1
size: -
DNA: TGCGCCAGCAGCTTGGCCAAGGAACGACTAGCGGGAGACCGCTACGAGCAGTACTTC
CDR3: CASSLAKERLAGDRYEQYF

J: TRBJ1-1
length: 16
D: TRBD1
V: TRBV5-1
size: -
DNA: TGCGCCAGCAGCCCCGGGACAGGGGGGAAGAACACTGAAGCTTTCTTT
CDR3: CASSPGTGGKNTEAFF

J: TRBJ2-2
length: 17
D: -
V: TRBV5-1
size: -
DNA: TGCGCCAGCAGCTTGGATCTAGTGGGAGGCGACACCGGGGAGCTGTTTTTT
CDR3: CASSLDLVGGDTGELFF

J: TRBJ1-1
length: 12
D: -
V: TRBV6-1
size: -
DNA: TGTGCCAGCAGTCGGACAGATACTGAAGCTTTCTTT
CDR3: CASSRTDTEAFF

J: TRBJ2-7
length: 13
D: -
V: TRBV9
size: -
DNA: TGTGCCAGCAGCGGGCCACATGGAGGGGAGCAGTACTTC
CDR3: CASSGPHGGEQYF

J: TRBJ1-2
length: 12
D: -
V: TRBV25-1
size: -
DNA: TGTGCCAGCAGTACCAGGATCGATGGCTACACCTTC
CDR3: CASSTRIDGYTF